This T cell receptor beta chain is drawn from a study of shared clonotypes between healthy human individuals. Negatively enriched CD4+ T cells were divided by CD45RA into naive and memory. Libraries were prepared by immunoSEQ multiplex PCR; TCRdb keeps only in-frame clonotypes and omits some of them. Among 980,000 or so clones listed, around 80% were seen once. The specimen sequenced was memory CD4+ T cells sorted from blood. The subset here: CD45RA-negative fraction. This TCR derives from a man younger than 30 in good health.

As DNA, the CDR3 is TGCGCCAGCAGTGAGTCGGGCGCAGGGGCCTACGAGCAGTACTTC. Translation gives CASSESGAGAYEQYF. The rearrangement links TRBV10-1 to TRBJ2-7; D is perhaps TRBD1 (6 bases). Germline lookup yields CDR1 WNHNN and CDR2 SYGVQD (reference sequence). Trimming removed 0 bases at V and 2 bases at J, with 11 bases between. The CDR3 has 15 amino acids.